This T cell receptor (beta chain) is from a study of T cells after yellow fever vaccination. Whole-study results and caveats: Abundant clonotypes from the bulk population could have been carried over as contaminants into FACS-sorted repertoires. Booster sampling recovered most clones from primary vaccination (96% CD4, roughly 88% CD8).

This clonotype was picked up a small number of times. Its antigen is undetermined. The CDR3 has 13 amino acids. CDR1 is LGHNA, CDR2 YSLEER, per germline. With 1 base removed from V and 5 bases from J, the gap between germline ends came to 6 bases. Each CDR3 protein gets one entry after TCRdb re-called the 5' RACE reads with MiXCR. This sample has some 350,000 distinct CDR3 sequences, with 8.7% found just once. Sequences were derived from PBMCs, sampled on the day of the first yellow fever vaccination. The clonotype originates from a man aged 18 to 29 who received the YFV17D yellow fever vaccine. This rearrangement joins TRBV4-3 to TRBJ2-1; D is ambiguous. DNA for the CDR3: TGCGCCAGCAGCCAAGGGATGAACAATGAGCAGTTCTTC. Residues: CASSQGMNNEQFF.